The 2 T cell receptor beta chains reported below all come from one sample, sequenced in a study of beta chain features in type 1 diabetes. Expressed TCRB transcripts were sequenced after all isolated RNA was converted to cDNA. TCRdb keeps only in-frame clones here, not all; method: immunoSEQ multiplex PCR. The sample has some 900,000 clones; 15% to 20% are singletons. Sequenced material: naive CD4+ T cells from blood. The receptors here all came from a woman in her late teens or twenties in good health.

The gene calls are TRBV7-2 and TRBJ2-3; no firm D call. The germline V gene has CDR1 SGHTA and CDR2 FQGNSA. The CDR3 is made up of 16 amino acids. V lost 4 bases and J lost 3, with 17 bases in between. Written as DNA, the CDR3 is TGTGCCAGCAGCTCCTCATACCTAGGGAAAACAGATACGCAGTATTTT. Its translation is CASSSSYLGKTDTQYF.

The J gene is TRBJ2-3, the V gene TRBV7-9, with 15 bases matching TRBD2. V dropped 5 bases and J dropped 2; count of bases not matched to a gene: 11. CDR3 length: 19 residues. Per the germline V gene, CDR1 is SEHNR and CDR2 is FQNEAQ (reference sequence). This CDR3 is CASSPSGTSGRPLTDTQYF. As DNA, the CDR3 is TGTGCCAGCAGCCCTAGCGGGACTAGCGGGAGGCCTCTCACAGATACGCAGTATTTT.